The 10 T cell receptor beta chains in this list originate from one sample, sequenced in a study of blood T cell repertoires in COVID-19. Only in-frame clones appear in the TCRdb table, and some are missing; sequencing was by immunoSEQ multiplex PCR. The profile shows approximately 150,000 clones, around 87% of them singletons. Material for sequencing was PBMCs or T cells enriched from blood (not recorded which). These TCRs come from a man in his fifties or sixties who had recovered from COVID-19.

The chain combines TRBV4-1 with TRBJ2-3; 7 bases are shared with TRBD2. The CDR3 is made up of 17 amino acids. J lost 2 bases, V lost 1 base, and 9 bases had no gene match. CDR1 is MGHRA, CDR2 YSYEKL, per germline. The DNA for the CDR3 is TGCGCCAGCAGCCAAGCCCCCCCGGGGGGAGACACAGATACGCAGTATTTT. This gives the protein CASSQAPPGGDTDTQYF.

This clone was recorded once. The chain couples TRBV11-2 to TRBJ2-2; D is unresolved. There are 14 residues in the CDR3. CDR1 and CDR2 (germline): SGHAT, FQNNGV. The germline V and J ends were trimmed by 2 bases and 7 bases, with 11 bases remaining between them. The CDR3 is CASSLSMRVGELFF. The CDR3 bases are TGTGCCAGCAGCTTATCCATGAGAGTCGGGGAGCTGTTTTTT.

The chain combines TRBV15 with TRBJ1-1; possible D gene TRBD1, 5 bases. With 1 base removed from V and 1 base from J, the gap between germline ends came to 10 bases. The CDR3 sequence is 15 residues long. Per germline, CDR1 LNHNV and CDR2 YYDKDF (reference sequence). CDR3: CATSRARRGNTEAFF. DNA for the CDR3: TGTGCCACCAGCAGAGCCAGGAGGGGGAACACTGAAGCTTTCTTT.

The CDR3 coding sequence is TGTGCCAGCAGTTACTCACCTGGAGGGAACACTGAAGCTTTCTTT. It codes for CASSYSPGGNTEAFF. The V and J genes are TRBV6-5 and TRBJ1-1, with D hard to call. Germline V lookup: CDR1 MNHEY, CDR2 SVGAGI. CDR3 length equals 15 residues. With 0 bases removed from V and 1 base from J, the gap between germline ends came to 9 bases.

The V and J genes are TRBV28 and TRBJ1-6; TRBD1 agrees at 7 bases. The CDR3 length is 15 residues. Germline V gene data show CDR1 as MDHEN and CDR2 as SYDVKM. Trimming took 4 bases from V and 8 from J; bases not matched to a gene: 8. The CDR3 loop is CASSSLRTGDSPLHF. The CDR3 DNA follows: TGTGCCAGCAGTTCCCTGCGGACAGGAGATTCACCCCTCCACTTT.

This chain joins TRBV13 and TRBJ2-7; weak D call: TRBD2 (5 bases). The V end was cut by 2 bases, the J end by 7 bases, with 12 bases between. The CDR3 sequence is 13 residues long. Germline V CDR1 and CDR2: PRHDT, FYEKMQ (reference sequence). CDR3 in amino acids: CASSLRLPGEQYF. The DNA for the CDR3 is TGTGCCAGCAGCTTAAGGCTCCCGGGGGAGCAGTACTTC. Together with reference TRBV13 and TRBJ2-7, the CDR3 gives the full variable domain: AAGVIQSPRHLIKEKRETATLKCYPIPRHDTVYWYQQGPGQDPQFLISFYEKMQSDKGSIPDRFSAQQFSDYHSELNMSSLELGDSALYFCASSLRLPGEQYFGPGTRLTVT.

The chain couples TRBV4-1 to TRBJ2-1, with D perhaps matching TRBD2 (6 bases). Trimming removed 0 bases at V and 9 bases at J, with 21 bases between. The CDR3 runs to 17 residues. In germline, CDR1 is MGHRA, CDR2 YSYEKL. The CDR3 reads CASSQDRTGVGVGEQFF. DNA of the CDR3: TGCGCCAGCAGCCAAGATCGCACGGGAGTCGGGGTGGGTGAGCAGTTCTTC.

The chain links TRBV7-6 to TRBJ1-2; TRBD1 might be the D (6 bases). The V and J ends lost 5 bases and 6 bases respectively, with 13 bases between them. The CDR3 extends over 13 amino acids. From germline, CDR1 is SGHVS and CDR2 FNYEAQ. The DNA for the CDR3 is TGTGCCAGCAGCATTCTCAGGGGAAATGGCTACACCTTC. This translates into CASSILRGNGYTF.

The chain has TRBV7-6 and TRBJ2-7; a possible D gene is TRBD2 (6 bases). This CDR3 comprises 13 residues. Germline V gene data show CDR1 as SGHVS and CDR2 as FNYEAQ. Trimming shortened V by 3 bases and J by 7 bases, and 13 bases separated the two germline ends. The CDR3 loop is CASSFSAAGEQYF. The CDR3 nucleotides are TGTGCCAGCAGCTTTTCTGCGGCGGGAGAGCAGTACTTC.

J is TRBJ1-5 and V is TRBV5-4; 7 bases are shared with TRBD1. This CDR3 contains 15 residues. The germline V gene has CDR1 SGHNT and CDR2 YYREEE (reference sequence). V was pared by 4 bases and J by 5 bases, with 9 bases of the junction left unmatched. The CDR3 region is CASSSDRDAYQPQHF. CDR3 DNA sequence: TGTGCCAGCAGCAGTGACAGGGACGCATATCAGCCCCAGCATTTT.